Below are 13 T cell receptor beta chains sequenced from a single sample in a study of T cells in Graves' hyperthyroidism and ophthalmopathy. Researchers took RNA transcripts and amplified the TCR beta CDR3 regions from them. HTBI primers were the set used in a first-round RT-PCR of the TCR CDR3. TCRdb ran MiXCR on the multiplex PCR reads and lists one entry per CDR3 protein. The repertoire includes 750,000 to 950,000 distinct CDR3 sequences, roughly 40% of them detected once, and 7% to 10% sits in the top ten. The sample taken for sequencing was blood. The receptors originated from a young man with Graves' hyperthyroidism.

The chain links TRBV7-6 to TRBJ2-2; 7 bases align to TRBD1. Germline CDR1 is SGHVS and CDR2 is FNYEAQ. J was trimmed by 0 bases and V by 5 bases; bases with no gene match: 12. The CDR3 consists of 18 residues. CDR3 sequence (DNA): TGTGCCAGCAGCCCCTGGGACAGCCTTTTCCCGAACACCGGGGAGCTGTTTTTT. It specifies CASSPWDSLFPNTGELFF. The full variable domain, in which reference TRBV7-6 and TRBJ2-2 provide the parts outside the CDR3, is GAGVSQSPRYKVTKRGQDVALRCDPISGHVSLYWYRQALGQGPEFLTYFNYEAQQDKSGLPNDRFSAERPEGSISTLTIQRTEQRDSAMYRCASSPWDSLFPNTGELFFGEGSRLTVL.

This clonotype was observed a single time. The chain couples TRBV19 to TRBJ2-5; TRBD1 is a possible D gene (6 bases). Per germline, CDR1 LNHDA and CDR2 SQIVND (reference sequence). The CDR3 spans 15 residues. Trimming stripped 4 bases from V and 0 bases from J, with 12 bases between. This CDR3 is CASSSVGAYQETQYF. CDR3 bases: TGTGCCAGTAGTAGCGTGGGGGCTTACCAAGAGACCCAGTACTTC.

The V call is TRBV4-3, the J call TRBJ2-5; D not resolved. V shed 4 bases and J shed 5 bases, with 11 bases lying between them. This CDR3 is 13 amino acids long. The V gene's germline CDR1 is LGHNA and CDR2 YSLEER. The CDR3: CASSRMGRETQYF. For the CDR3, the DNA is TGCGCCAGCAGCCGGATGGGCAGGGAGACCCAGTACTTC.

This clonotype was detected ten times or more. This rearrangement joins TRBV19 to TRBJ1-2; D unresolved. Germline V gene sequence: CDR1 LNHDA, CDR2 SQIVND (reference sequence). With 5 bases removed from V and 0 bases from J, the gap between germline ends came to 10 bases. There are 14 residues in the CDR3. CDR3 in amino acids: CASSWGGANYGYTF. CDR3 coding DNA: TGTGCCAGTAGTTGGGGAGGAGCTAACTATGGCTACACCTTC.

The V call is TRBV20-1, the J call TRBJ1-6; possible D gene TRBD1, 5 bases. The CDR3 is 16 residues long. Germline V gives CDR1 DFQATT, CDR2 SNEGSKA (reference sequence). V was clipped by 0 bases and J by 13 bases, with 22 bases between them. The CDR3 is CSARDRRWGVDQPLHF. CDR3 nucleotide sequence: TGCAGTGCTAGAGATAGGCGGTGGGGGGTCGATCAGCCCCTCCACTTT.

This clonotype has a handful of counts. V and J are TRBV12-3 or TRBV12-4 and TRBJ2-5; D is unresolved. Deletions cut 3 bases from V and 5 bases from J, with 10 bases between. The CDR3 totals 13 residues. The DNA of the CDR3 is TGTGCCAGCAGTTTTGTTCCCAGGGAGACCCAGTACTTC. Encoded protein: CASSFVPRETQYF.

A note on this clonotype: One junction end does not reproduce the germline sequence, and a read error may be involved. This chain connects TRBV10-2 to TRBJ2-2, with 7 bases lining up with TRBD2. Germline V lookup: CDR1 WSHSY, CDR2 SAAADI. The CDR3 covers 14 residues. Here the CDR3 DNA reads TGTGCCAGCGGGACTTCTGCGAACACCGGGGAGCTGTTTTTT. This gives the protein CASGTSANTGELFF.

The chain recombines TRBV6-6 with TRBJ2-5; TRBD1 matches 10 bases. Trimming took 10 bases from V and 4 from J; bases not matched to a gene: 12. CDR1 is MNHNY and CDR2 is SVGAGI in the germline V gene (reference sequence). The CDR3 has 15 residues. The chain's CDR3 is CATGTGDRDLETQYF. In DNA form, the CDR3 reads TGTGCCACCGGGACAGGGGATAGAGACTTAGAGACCCAGTACTTC.

The chain carries TRBV27 and TRBJ1-5, with D hard to call. Germline CDR1 reads MNHEY; CDR2 reads SMNVEV (reference sequence). The CDR3 has 12 residues. V gave up 6 bases and J gave up 10 bases, with 13 bases separating them. As DNA, the CDR3 is TGTGCCAGCAGACGGGATAGTGGACCCCAGCATTTT. It encodes CASRRDSGPQHF.

The CDR3 sequence: CASSLPGSLTGELFF. For the CDR3, the DNA is TGTGCCAGCAGCCTGCCGGGGTCCCTCACCGGGGAGCTGTTTTTT. The V and J genes are TRBV11-3 and TRBJ2-2; D is perhaps TRBD2 (5 bases). This CDR3 has 15 residues. Germline loops: CDR1 SGHNT, CDR2 YENEEA. Trimming pared 5 bases from V and 4 bases from J, leaving 14 bases between.

In regard to this clonotype: Mismatch with germline at one junction end may stem from a read error. The gene calls are TRBV7-4 and TRBJ2-2; no reliable D call. The CDR3 consists of 15 residues. Germline CDR1 is SGHVT and CDR2 is SQSDAQ. The CDR3 DNA sequence: TGCGCCAGCAGCCACACCGATTCTACAACCGGGGAGCTGTTTTTT. It encodes CASSHTDSTTGELFF. The complete variable domain, with remaining parts taken from reference TRBV7-4 and TRBJ2-2, reads GAGVSQSPRYKVAKRGRDVALRCDSISGHVTLYWYRQTLGQGSEVLTYSQSDAQRDKSGRPSGRFSAERPERSVSTLKIQRTEQGDSAVYLCASSHTDSTTGELFFGEGSRLTVL.

This clonotype was counted many times. The chain is built from TRBV10-3 and TRBJ2-5; tentatively, D is TRBD1 (6 bases). V lost 9 bases to trimming and J lost 3 bases, with 14 bases between them. The CDR3 sequence is 13 residues long. Germline V lookup: CDR1 ENHRY, CDR2 SYGVKD. CDR3 protein: CAIRDISKETQYF. CDR3 nucleotides: TGTGCCATACGGGACATATCGAAAGAGACCCAGTACTTC.

The chain has TRBV20-1 and TRBJ2-7; the D is unclear. Trimming shortened V by 4 bases and J by 0 bases, and 7 bases separated the two germline ends. This CDR3 is built from 12 residues. Germline CDR1 reads DFQATT; CDR2 reads SNEGSKA (reference sequence). The CDR3 is CSATQSSYEQYF. The CDR3 nucleotides are TGCAGTGCTACTCAGAGCTCCTACGAGCAGTACTTC.